This TCR beta chain was identified during a study of T-cell memory formation after mild COVID-19. Study-level results: Researchers found some responding clones in pre-infection memory, a sign that cross-reactive memory joined.

Trimming stripped 1 base from V and 4 bases from J, with 14 bases between. Germline assignment: CDR1 SGHTA and CDR2 FQGNSA. The CDR3 covers 15 residues. With constant-segment primers, 5'RACE yielded cDNA libraries of TCR alpha and TCR beta that carried sample barcodes and UMIs. TCRdb redid the calling of the 5' RACE reads with MiXCR, one entry per CDR3 protein. The top ten clones hold around 12% of a sample with about 340,000 distinct CDR3 sequences, around 21% of them seen once. As to this clonotype: Its antigen is currently unknown.

The specimen sequenced was PBMCs or a T cell subset sorted from them (not recorded which). This receptor was taken from an adult woman who had mild COVID-19 (a few samples of this study predate the infection). Cell type and time point are not known. The rearrangement uses TRBV7-2 and TRBJ2-7; perhaps TRBD2 as D (6 bases). The CDR3 nucleotides are TGTGCCAGCAGCTTAGGGGCAGGGAGGCAGTACGAGCAGTACTTC. Amino acids: CASSLGAGRQYEQYF.